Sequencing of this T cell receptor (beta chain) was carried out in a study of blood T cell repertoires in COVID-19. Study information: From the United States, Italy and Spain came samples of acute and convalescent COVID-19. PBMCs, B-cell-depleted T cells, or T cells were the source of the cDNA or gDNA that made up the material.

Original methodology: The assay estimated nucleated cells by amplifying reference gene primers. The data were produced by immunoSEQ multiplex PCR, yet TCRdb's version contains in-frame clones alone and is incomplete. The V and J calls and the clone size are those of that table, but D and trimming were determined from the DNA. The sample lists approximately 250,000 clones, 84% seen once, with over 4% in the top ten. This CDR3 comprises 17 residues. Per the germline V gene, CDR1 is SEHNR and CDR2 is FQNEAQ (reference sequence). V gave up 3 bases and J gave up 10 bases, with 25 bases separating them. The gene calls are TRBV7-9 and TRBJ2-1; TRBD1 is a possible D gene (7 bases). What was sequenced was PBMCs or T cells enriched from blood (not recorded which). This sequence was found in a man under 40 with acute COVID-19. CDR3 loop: CASSFPVGGTPRGEQFF. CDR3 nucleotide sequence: TGTGCCAGCAGCTTCCCGGTGGGGGGCACACCCAGGGGGGAGCAGTTCTTC.